The T cell receptor (beta chain) under discussion was sequenced for a study of T cells in narcolepsy. On the study more broadly: Enrolled donors included narcolepsy type 1 or type 2 patients and healthy controls.

Details on this clone: Its antigen is still unknown.

The study's findings and limits: Healthy controls reportedly lacked the autoreactive clonotypes serially found in patients' blood.

Method: immunoSEQ multiplex PCR; TCRdb's copy keeps in-frame clones and lacks some. The table shows more than 25,000 clones, with 75% to 85% occurring only once. This CDR3 is 15 amino acids long. V was clipped by 6 bases and J by 5 bases; unmatched bases: 7. Per the germline V gene, CDR1 is LNHDA and CDR2 is SQIVND (reference sequence). The receptor was isolated from a human donor in good health. The chain couples TRBV19 to TRBJ2-5; TRBD1 aligns across 12 bases. Input material: memory (CD45RA-) CD4+ T cells from blood. CDR3 region: CASSRGQGAGETQYF. The CDR3 region has the DNA TGTGCCAGTAGCAGGGGACAGGGGGCCGGGGAGACCCAGTACTTC.